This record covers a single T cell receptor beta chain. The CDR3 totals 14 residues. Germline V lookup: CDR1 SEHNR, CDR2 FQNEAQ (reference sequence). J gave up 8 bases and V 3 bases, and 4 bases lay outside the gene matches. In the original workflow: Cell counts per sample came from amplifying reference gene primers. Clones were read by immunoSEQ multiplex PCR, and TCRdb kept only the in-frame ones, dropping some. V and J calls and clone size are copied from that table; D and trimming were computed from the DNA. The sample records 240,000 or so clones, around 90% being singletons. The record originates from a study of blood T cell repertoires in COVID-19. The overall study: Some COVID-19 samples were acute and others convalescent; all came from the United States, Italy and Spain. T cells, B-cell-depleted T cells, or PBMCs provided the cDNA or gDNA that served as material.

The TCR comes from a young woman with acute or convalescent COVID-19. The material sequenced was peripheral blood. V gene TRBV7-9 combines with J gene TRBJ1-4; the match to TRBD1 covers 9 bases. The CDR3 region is CASSLVGTGEKLFF. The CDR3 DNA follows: TGTGCCAGCAGCTTGGTTGGGACAGGGGAAAAACTGTTTTTT. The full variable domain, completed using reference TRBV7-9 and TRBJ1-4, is DTGVSQNPRHKITKRGQNVTFRCDPISEHNRLYWYRQTLGQGPEFLTYFQNEAQLEKSRLLSDRFSAERPKGSFSTLEIQRTEQGDSAMYLCASSLVGTGEKLFFGSGTQLSVL.